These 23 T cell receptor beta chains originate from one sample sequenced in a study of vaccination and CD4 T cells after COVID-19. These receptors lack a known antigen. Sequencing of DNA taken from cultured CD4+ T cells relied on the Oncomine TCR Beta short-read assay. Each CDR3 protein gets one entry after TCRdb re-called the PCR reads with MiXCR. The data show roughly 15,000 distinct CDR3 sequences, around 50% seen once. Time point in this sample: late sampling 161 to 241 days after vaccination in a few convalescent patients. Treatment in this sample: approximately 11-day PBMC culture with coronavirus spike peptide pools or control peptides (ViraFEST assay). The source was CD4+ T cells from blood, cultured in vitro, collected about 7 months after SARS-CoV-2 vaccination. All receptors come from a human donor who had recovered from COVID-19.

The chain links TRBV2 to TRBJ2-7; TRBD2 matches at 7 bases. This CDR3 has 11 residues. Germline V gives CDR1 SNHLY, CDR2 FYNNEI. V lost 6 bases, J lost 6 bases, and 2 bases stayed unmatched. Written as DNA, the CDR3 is TGTGCCAGCAGAAGGGAGGGCGAGCAGTACTTC. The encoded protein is CASRREGEQYF.

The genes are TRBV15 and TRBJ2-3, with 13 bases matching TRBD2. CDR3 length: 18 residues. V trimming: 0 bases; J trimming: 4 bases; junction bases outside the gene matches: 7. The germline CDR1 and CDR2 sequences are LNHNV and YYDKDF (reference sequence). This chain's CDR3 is CATSRDLRTSGGPDTQYF. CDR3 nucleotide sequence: TGTGCCACCAGCAGAGATCTGAGGACTAGCGGGGGCCCAGATACGCAGTATTTT.

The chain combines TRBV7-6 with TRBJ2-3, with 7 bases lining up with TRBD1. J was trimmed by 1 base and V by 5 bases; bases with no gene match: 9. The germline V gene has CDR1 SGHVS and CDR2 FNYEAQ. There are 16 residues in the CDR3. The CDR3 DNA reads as TGTGCCAGCAGCCCTAGACAGGGTTTGGGCACAGATACGCAGTATTTT. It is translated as CASSPRQGLGTDTQYF. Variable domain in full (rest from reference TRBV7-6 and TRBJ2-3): GAGVSQSPRYKVTKRGQDVALRCDPISGHVSLYWYRQALGQGPEFLTYFNYEAQQDKSGLPNDRFSAERPEGSISTLTIQRTEQRDSAMYRCASSPRQGLGTDTQYFGPGTRLTVL.

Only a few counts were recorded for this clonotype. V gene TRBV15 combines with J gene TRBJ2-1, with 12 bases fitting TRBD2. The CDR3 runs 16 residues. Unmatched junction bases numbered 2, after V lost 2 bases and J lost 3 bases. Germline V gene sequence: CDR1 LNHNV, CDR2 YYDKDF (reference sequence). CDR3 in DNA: TGTGCCACCAGCAGACTGACTAGCGGGGGCTACAATGAGCAGTTCTTC. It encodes CATSRLTSGGYNEQFF.

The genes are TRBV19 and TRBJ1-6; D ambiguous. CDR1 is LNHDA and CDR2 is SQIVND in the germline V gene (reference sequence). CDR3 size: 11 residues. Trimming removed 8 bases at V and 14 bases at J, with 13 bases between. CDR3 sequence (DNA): TGTGCCAGTTCCGGCCCAGGAGCCCTCCACTTT. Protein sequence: CASSGPGALHF.

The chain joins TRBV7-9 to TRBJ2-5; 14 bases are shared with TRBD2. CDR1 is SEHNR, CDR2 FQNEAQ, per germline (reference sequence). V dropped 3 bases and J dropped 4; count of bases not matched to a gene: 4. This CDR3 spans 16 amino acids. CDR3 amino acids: CASSLVGLAGGETQYF. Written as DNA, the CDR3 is TGTGCCAGCAGCTTGGTCGGACTAGCGGGAGGAGAGACCCAGTACTTC.

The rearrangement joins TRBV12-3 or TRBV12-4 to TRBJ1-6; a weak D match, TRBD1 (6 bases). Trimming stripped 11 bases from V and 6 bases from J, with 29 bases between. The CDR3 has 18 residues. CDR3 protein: CARWVDEGGEWCNSPLHF. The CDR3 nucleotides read TGTGCCCGCTGGGTAGACGAGGGGGGGGAATGGTGTAATTCACCCCTCCACTTT.

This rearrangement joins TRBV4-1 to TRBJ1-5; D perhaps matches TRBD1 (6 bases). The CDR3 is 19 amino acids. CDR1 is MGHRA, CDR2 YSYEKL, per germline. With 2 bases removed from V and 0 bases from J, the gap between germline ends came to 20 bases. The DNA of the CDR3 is TGCGCCAGCAGCCAAAAGATAACAAGGGGGACTTATAGCAATCAGCCCCAGCATTTT. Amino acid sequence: CASSQKITRGTYSNQPQHF.

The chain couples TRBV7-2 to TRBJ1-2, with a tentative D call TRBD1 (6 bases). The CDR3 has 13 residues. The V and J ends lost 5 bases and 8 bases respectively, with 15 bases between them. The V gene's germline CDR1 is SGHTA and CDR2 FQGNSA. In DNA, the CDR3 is TGTGCCAGCAGCCTCGGGGGCGTTGGCGGCTACACCTTC. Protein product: CASSLGGVGGYTF.

The CDR3: CASSLFGGLPARDYGYTF. DNA for the CDR3: TGTGCCAGCAGTTTGTTCGGGGGGTTGCCGGCGAGAGACTATGGCTACACCTTC. The chain carries TRBV7-3 and TRBJ1-2; possibly TRBD1 for D (5 bases). The CDR3 is 18 residues long. Germline V gene data show CDR1 as SGHTA and CDR2 as FQGTGA. The ends were cut back, 6 bases at V and 3 bases at J, with 26 bases in the middle. Supplemented by reference TRBV7-3 and TRBJ1-2, the full variable domain reads GAGVSQTPSNKVTEKGKYVELRCDPISGHTALYWYRQSLGQGPEFLIYFQGTGAADDSGLPNDRFFAVRPEGSVSTLKIQRTERGDSAVYLCASSLFGGLPARDYGYTFGSGTRLTVV.

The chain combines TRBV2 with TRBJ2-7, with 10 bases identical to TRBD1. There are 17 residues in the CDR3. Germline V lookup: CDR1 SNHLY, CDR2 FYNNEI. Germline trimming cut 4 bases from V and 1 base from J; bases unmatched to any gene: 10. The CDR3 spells CASSVSPLGQGSYEQYF. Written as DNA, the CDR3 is TGTGCCAGCAGTGTAAGCCCCTTGGGACAGGGGTCCTACGAGCAGTACTTC.

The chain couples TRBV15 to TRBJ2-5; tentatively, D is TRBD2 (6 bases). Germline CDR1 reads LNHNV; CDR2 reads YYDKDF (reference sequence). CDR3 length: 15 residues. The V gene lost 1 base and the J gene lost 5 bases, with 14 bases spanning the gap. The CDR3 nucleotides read TGTGCCACCAGCAGAGGGGGGGTTAGCGTGGAGACCCAGTACTTC. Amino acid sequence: CATSRGGVSVETQYF.

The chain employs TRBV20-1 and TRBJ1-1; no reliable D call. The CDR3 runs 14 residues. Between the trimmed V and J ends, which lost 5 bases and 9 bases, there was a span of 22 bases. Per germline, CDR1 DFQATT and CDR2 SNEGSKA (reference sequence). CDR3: CSAYTVKGATKAFF. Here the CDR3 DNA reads TGCAGTGCTTACACAGTAAAGGGTGCAACTAAAGCTTTCTTT.

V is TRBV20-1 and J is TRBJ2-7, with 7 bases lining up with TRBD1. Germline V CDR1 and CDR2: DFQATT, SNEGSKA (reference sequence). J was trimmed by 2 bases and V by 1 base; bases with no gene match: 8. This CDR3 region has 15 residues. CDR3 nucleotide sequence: TGCAGTGCTAGAGTAAACAGGGGCCTTACCTACGAGCAGTACTTC. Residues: CSARVNRGLTYEQYF.

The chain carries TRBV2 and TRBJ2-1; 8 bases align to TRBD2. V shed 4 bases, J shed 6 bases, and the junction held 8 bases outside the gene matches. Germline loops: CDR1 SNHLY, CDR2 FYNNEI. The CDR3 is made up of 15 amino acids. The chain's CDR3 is CASSVPSGRGNEQFF. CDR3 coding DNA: TGTGCCAGCAGTGTTCCAAGCGGGAGAGGCAATGAGCAGTTCTTC.

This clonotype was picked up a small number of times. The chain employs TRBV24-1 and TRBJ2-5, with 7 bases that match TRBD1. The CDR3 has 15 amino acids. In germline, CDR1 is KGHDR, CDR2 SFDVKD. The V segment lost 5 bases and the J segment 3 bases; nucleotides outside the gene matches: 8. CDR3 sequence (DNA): TGTGCCACCAGTGCTACCGGGACAGCGGAAGAGACCCAGTACTTC. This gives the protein CATSATGTAEETQYF.

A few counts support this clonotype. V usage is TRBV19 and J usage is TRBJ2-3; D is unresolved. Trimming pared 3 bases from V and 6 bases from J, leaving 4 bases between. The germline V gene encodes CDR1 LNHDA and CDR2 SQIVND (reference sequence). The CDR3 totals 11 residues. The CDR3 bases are TGTGCCAGTAGTATTGGGGATACGCAGTATTTT. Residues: CASSIGDTQYF.

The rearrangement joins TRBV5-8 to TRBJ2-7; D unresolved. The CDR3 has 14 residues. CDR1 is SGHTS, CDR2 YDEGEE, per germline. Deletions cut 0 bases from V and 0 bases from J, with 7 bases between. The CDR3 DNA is TGTGCCAGCAGCTTGGCGGCACACTCCTACGAGCAGTACTTC. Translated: CASSLAAHSYEQYF.

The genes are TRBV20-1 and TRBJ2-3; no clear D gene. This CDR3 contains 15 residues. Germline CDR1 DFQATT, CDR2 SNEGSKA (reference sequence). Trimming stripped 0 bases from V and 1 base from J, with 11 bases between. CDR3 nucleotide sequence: TGCAGTGCTAGAGATCTAGAATTTGGCACAGATACGCAGTATTTT. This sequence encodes CSARDLEFGTDTQYF.

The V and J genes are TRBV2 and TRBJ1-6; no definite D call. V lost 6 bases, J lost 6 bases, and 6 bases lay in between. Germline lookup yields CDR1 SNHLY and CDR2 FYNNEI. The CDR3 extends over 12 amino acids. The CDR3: CASRVSNSPLHF. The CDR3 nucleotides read TGTGCCAGCAGGGTCAGTAATTCACCCCTCCACTTT.

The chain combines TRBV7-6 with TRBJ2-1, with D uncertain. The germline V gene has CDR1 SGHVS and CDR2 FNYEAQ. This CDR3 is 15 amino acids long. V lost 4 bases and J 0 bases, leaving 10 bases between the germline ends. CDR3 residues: CASSSQVNSYNEQFF. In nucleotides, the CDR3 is TGTGCCAGCAGCTCGCAGGTAAACTCCTACAATGAGCAGTTCTTC.

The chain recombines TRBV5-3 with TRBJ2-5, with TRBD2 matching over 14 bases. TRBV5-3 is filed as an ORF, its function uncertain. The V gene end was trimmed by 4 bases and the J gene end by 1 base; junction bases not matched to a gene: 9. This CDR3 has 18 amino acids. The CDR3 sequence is CARSIGTSGGCLQETQYF. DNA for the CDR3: TGTGCCAGAAGCATCGGGACTAGCGGGGGATGTCTCCAAGAGACCCAGTACTTC.

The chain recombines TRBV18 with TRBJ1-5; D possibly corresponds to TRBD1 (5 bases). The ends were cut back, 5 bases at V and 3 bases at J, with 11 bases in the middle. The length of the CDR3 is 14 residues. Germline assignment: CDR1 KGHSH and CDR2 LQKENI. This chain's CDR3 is CASSTTDFNQPQHF. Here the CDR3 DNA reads TGTGCCAGCTCAACGACAGATTTCAATCAGCCCCAGCATTTT.